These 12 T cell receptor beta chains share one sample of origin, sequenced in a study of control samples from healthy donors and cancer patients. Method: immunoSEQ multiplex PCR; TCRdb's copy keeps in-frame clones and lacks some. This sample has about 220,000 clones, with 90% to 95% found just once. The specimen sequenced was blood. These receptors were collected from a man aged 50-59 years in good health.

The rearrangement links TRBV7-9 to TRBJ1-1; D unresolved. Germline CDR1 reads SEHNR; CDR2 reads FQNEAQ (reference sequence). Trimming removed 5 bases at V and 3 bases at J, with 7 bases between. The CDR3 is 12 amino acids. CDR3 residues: CASSASYTEAFF. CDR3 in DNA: TGTGCCAGCAGCGCAAGCTACACTGAAGCTTTCTTT.

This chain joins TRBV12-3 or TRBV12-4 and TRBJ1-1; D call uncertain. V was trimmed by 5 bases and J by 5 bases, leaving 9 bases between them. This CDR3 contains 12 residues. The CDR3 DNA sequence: TGTGCCAGCAGTGGCGGTGGGACTGAAGCTTTCTTT. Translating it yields CASSGGGTEAFF.

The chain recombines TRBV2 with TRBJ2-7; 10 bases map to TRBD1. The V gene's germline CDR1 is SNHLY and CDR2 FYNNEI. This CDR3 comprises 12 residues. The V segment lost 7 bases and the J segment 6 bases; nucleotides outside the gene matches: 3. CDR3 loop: CASKGTGAEQYV. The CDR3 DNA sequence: TGTGCCAGCAAAGGGACAGGGGCCGAGCAGTACGTC.

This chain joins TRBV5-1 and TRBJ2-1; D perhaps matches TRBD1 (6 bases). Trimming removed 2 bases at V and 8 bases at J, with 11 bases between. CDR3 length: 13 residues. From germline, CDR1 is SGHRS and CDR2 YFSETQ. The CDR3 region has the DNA TGCGCCAGCAGCTTACAGGGTACGGATGAGCAGTTCTTC. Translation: CASSLQGTDEQFF. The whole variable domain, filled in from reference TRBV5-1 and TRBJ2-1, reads KAGVTQTPRYLIKTRGQQVTLSCSPISGHRSVSWYQQTPGQGLQFLFEYFSETQRNKGNFPGRFSGRQFSNSRSEMNVSTLELGDSALYLCASSLQGTDEQFFGPGTRLTVL.

Here the CDR3 reads CASSQSSALSRQTEAFF. The DNA for the CDR3 is TGTGCCAGCAGCCAATCGTCAGCATTATCACGGCAAACTGAAGCTTTCTTT. The V gene is TRBV16, the J gene TRBJ1-1; D is unresolved. This CDR3 contains 17 residues. Trimming pared 0 bases from V and 5 bases from J, leaving 19 bases between. The germline V gene encodes CDR1 KGHSY and CDR2 FQNENV.

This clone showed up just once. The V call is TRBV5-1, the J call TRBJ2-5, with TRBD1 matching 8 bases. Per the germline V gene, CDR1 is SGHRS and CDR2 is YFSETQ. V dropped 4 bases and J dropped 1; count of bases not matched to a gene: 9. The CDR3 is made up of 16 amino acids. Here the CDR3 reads CASSPPETGVQETQYF. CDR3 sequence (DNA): TGCGCCAGCAGCCCGCCCGAGACAGGGGTCCAAGAGACCCAGTACTTC.

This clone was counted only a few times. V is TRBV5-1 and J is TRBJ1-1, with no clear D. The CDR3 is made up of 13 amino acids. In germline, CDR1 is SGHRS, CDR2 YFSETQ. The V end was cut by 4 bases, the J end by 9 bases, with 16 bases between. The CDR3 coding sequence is TGCGCCAGCAGCGTCCCGCACCAGTGGAAAGCTTTCTTT. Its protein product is CASSVPHQWKAFF. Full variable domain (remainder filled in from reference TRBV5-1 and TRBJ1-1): KAGVTQTPRYLIKTRGQQVTLSCSPISGHRSVSWYQQTPGQGLQFLFEYFSETQRNKGNFPGRFSGRQFSNSRSEMNVSTLELGDSALYLCASSVPHQWKAFFGQGTRLTVV.

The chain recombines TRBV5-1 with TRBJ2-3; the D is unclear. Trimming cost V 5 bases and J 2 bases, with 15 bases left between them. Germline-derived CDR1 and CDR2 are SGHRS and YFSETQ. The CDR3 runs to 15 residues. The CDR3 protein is CASRSSPNPTDTQYF. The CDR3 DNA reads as TGCGCCAGCAGGAGTTCCCCCAACCCCACAGATACGCAGTATTTT.

This CDR3 reads CASSDQETQYF. DNA of the CDR3: TGCGCCAGCAGCGACCAAGAGACCCAGTACTTC. This chain joins TRBV5-1 and TRBJ2-5; D gene unclear. The V gene lost 4 bases and the J gene lost 0 bases, with 1 base spanning the gap. Germline-derived CDR1 and CDR2 are SGHRS and YFSETQ. The CDR3 contains 11 residues. Full variable domain (missing parts from reference TRBV5-1 and TRBJ2-5): KAGVTQTPRYLIKTRGQQVTLSCSPISGHRSVSWYQQTPGQGLQFLFEYFSETQRNKGNFPGRFSGRQFSNSRSEMNVSTLELGDSALYLCASSDQETQYFGPGTRLLVL.

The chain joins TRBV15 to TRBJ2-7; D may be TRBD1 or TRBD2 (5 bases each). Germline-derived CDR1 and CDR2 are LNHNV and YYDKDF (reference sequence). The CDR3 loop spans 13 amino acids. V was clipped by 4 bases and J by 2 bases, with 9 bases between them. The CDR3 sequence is CATSKWGTYEQYF. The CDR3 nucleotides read TGTGCCACCAGCAAATGGGGGACCTACGAGCAGTACTTC. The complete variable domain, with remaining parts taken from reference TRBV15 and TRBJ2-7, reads DAMVIQNPRYQVTQFGKPVTLSCSQTLNHNVMYWYQQKSSQAPKLLFHYYDKDFNNEADTPDNFQSRRPNTSFCFLDIRSPGLGDTAMYLCATSKWGTYEQYFGPGTRLTVT.

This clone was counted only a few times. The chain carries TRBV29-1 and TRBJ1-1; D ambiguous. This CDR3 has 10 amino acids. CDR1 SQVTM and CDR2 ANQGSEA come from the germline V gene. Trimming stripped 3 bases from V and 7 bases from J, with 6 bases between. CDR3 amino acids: CSVEEREAFF. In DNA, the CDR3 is TGCAGCGTTGAGGAGCGTGAAGCTTTCTTT.

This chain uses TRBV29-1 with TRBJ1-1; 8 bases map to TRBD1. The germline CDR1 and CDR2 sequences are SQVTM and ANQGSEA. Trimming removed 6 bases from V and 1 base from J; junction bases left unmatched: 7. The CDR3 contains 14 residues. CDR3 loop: CSVAQGTGNTEAFF. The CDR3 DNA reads TGCAGCGTCGCCCAAGGGACAGGGAACACTGAAGCTTTCTTT.